This is a list of T cell receptor beta chains from one sample in a study of blood T cell repertoires in COVID-19. Only in-frame clones appear in the TCRdb table, and some are missing; sequencing was by immunoSEQ multiplex PCR. The sample carries 37,000 or so clones, under 90% recorded once. The source material was peripheral blood. Source of these receptors: a human donor in a cohort sampled during active COVID-19. Each CDR3 is given with its conserved first and last residue. Fields, in order: D gene, V gene, J gene, CDR3 length, clone size, CDR3 protein, CDR3 DNA. The D gene is left open where the match is weak. Size values are once, few and many counts, or a class for expanded clones, and some rows have none.

d_call: -; v_call: TRBV6-1; j_call: TRBJ1-5; cdr3_length: 15; clone_size: -; cdr3_aa: CASSENRYSNQPQHF; cdr3_nt: TGTGCCAGCAGTGAAAACAGATATAGCAATCAGCCCCAGCATTTT
d_call: -; v_call: TRBV7-9; j_call: TRBJ1-2; cdr3_length: 15; clone_size: -; cdr3_aa: CASSPGDSLRHGYTF; cdr3_nt: TGTGCCAGCAGCCCGGGGGACTCTCTGAGGCATGGCTACACCTTC
d_call: TRBD1; v_call: TRBV6-6; j_call: TRBJ1-2; cdr3_length: 13; clone_size: -; cdr3_aa: CASSLTGNYGYTF; cdr3_nt: TGTGCCAGCAGCCTGACAGGGAACTATGGCTACACCTTC
d_call: -; v_call: TRBV7-9; j_call: TRBJ2-1; cdr3_length: 18; clone_size: -; cdr3_aa: CASSPRWARSGGRNEQFF; cdr3_nt: TGTGCCAGCAGCCCGCGCTGGGCCCGGTCCGGGGGTCGGAATGAGCAGTTCTTC
d_call: -; v_call: TRBV7-2; j_call: TRBJ2-3; cdr3_length: 14; clone_size: -; cdr3_aa: CASSLAGSTDTQYF; cdr3_nt: TGTGCCAGCAGCTTAGCCGGTAGCACAGATACGCAGTATTTT
d_call: -; v_call: TRBV3-1/TRBV3-2; j_call: TRBJ2-5; cdr3_length: 14; clone_size: few; cdr3_aa: CASSQITGKETQYF; cdr3_nt: TGTGCCAGCAGCCAAATTACAGGGAAAGAGACCCAGTACTTC
d_call: TRBD1; v_call: TRBV12-3/TRBV12-4; j_call: TRBJ1-1; cdr3_length: 13; clone_size: -; cdr3_aa: CASSQGGFTEAFF; cdr3_nt: TGTGCCAGCTCCCAGGGGGGATTCACTGAAGCTTTCTTT
d_call: -; v_call: TRBV7-2; j_call: TRBJ2-7; cdr3_length: 16; clone_size: -; cdr3_aa: CASSLGAGGGSYEQYF; cdr3_nt: TGTGCCAGCAGCTTAGGCGCAGGGGGAGGCTCCTACGAGCAGTACTTC
d_call: -; v_call: TRBV6-5; j_call: TRBJ2-7; cdr3_length: 13; clone_size: -; cdr3_aa: CASRSSGSYEQYF; cdr3_nt: TGTGCCAGCAGGTCCTCAGGGTCCTACGAGCAGTACTTC
d_call: TRBD1; v_call: TRBV30; j_call: TRBJ2-1; cdr3_length: 16; clone_size: once; cdr3_aa: CAWSSGQGASYNEQFF; cdr3_nt: TGTGCCTGGAGTTCTGGACAGGGGGCTAGTTACAATGAGCAGTTCTTC
d_call: TRBD1; v_call: TRBV9; j_call: TRBJ2-7; cdr3_length: 15; clone_size: -; cdr3_aa: CASSSRWDREKEQYF; cdr3_nt: TGTGCCAGCAGCTCCAGATGGGACAGGGAAAAGGAGCAGTACTTC
d_call: TRBD1; v_call: TRBV3-1/TRBV3-2; j_call: TRBJ1-2; cdr3_length: 15; clone_size: -; cdr3_aa: CASSRGTGANYGYTF; cdr3_nt: TGTGCCAGCAGCCGGGGGACAGGTGCCAACTATGGCTACACCTTC
d_call: -; v_call: TRBV30; j_call: TRBJ1-5; cdr3_length: 14; clone_size: -; cdr3_aa: CAWTGTRSNQPQHF; cdr3_nt: TGTGCCTGGACAGGGACTAGGAGCAATCAGCCCCAGCATTTT
d_call: -; v_call: TRBV7-6; j_call: TRBJ2-7; cdr3_length: 12; clone_size: -; cdr3_aa: CASSTGSYEQYF; cdr3_nt: TGTGCCAGCAGCACAGGTTCCTACGAGCAGTACTTC
d_call: -; v_call: TRBV10-2; j_call: TRBJ1-2; cdr3_length: 16; clone_size: -; cdr3_aa: CASSFSFAFSNYGYTF; cdr3_nt: TGCGCCAGCAGTTTTAGCTTTGCTTTCTCAAACTATGGCTACACCTTC
d_call: TRBD1; v_call: TRBV6-5; j_call: TRBJ2-7; cdr3_length: 14; clone_size: -; cdr3_aa: CASSTRTGLHEQYF; cdr3_nt: TGTGCCAGCAGTACGAGGACAGGGCTCCACGAGCAGTACTTC
d_call: TRBD2; v_call: TRBV6-5; j_call: TRBJ2-5; cdr3_length: 16; clone_size: -; cdr3_aa: CASSYWTSGGGRTQYF; cdr3_nt: TGTGCCAGCAGTTACTGGACTAGCGGGGGGGGCAGGACCCAGTACTTC
d_call: TRBD1; v_call: TRBV6-5; j_call: TRBJ2-2; cdr3_length: 15; clone_size: -; cdr3_aa: CASSYWDRGSGELFF; cdr3_nt: TGTGCCAGCAGTTACTGGGACAGGGGGTCCGGGGAGCTGTTTTTT
d_call: -; v_call: TRBV3-1/TRBV3-2; j_call: TRBJ2-5; cdr3_length: 16; clone_size: -; cdr3_aa: CASSPWERGYQETQYF; cdr3_nt: TGTGCCAGCAGCCCCTGGGAAAGGGGGTACCAAGAGACCCAGTACTTC
d_call: -; v_call: TRBV5-1; j_call: TRBJ2-2; cdr3_length: 15; clone_size: -; cdr3_aa: CASSLVLEGAGELFF; cdr3_nt: TGCGCCAGCAGCTTGGTCTTAGAGGGAGCCGGGGAGCTGTTTTTT
d_call: -; v_call: TRBV30; j_call: TRBJ2-2; cdr3_length: 17; clone_size: few; cdr3_aa: CAWSVWPGTRNTGELFF; cdr3_nt: TGTGCCTGGAGTGTCTGGCCCGGGACACGGAACACCGGGGAGCTGTTTTTT
d_call: -; v_call: TRBV19; j_call: TRBJ2-1; cdr3_length: 13; clone_size: -; cdr3_aa: CASSTTTGTQQFF; cdr3_nt: TGTGCCAGTAGTACAACTACCGGGACTCAGCAGTTCTTC
d_call: -; v_call: TRBV5-1; j_call: TRBJ1-3; cdr3_length: 15; clone_size: -; cdr3_aa: CASSLDGSSGNTIYF; cdr3_nt: TGCGCCAGCAGCTTGGATGGGAGCTCTGGAAACACCATATATTTT
d_call: TRBD1; v_call: TRBV7-2; j_call: TRBJ2-1; cdr3_length: 18; clone_size: -; cdr3_aa: CASSPDRGAQIRHNEQFF; cdr3_nt: TGTGCCAGCAGCCCCGACAGGGGTGCCCAAATCAGGCACAATGAGCAGTTCTTC
d_call: TRBD1; v_call: TRBV19; j_call: TRBJ1-2; cdr3_length: 14; clone_size: -; cdr3_aa: CASSSQGVFVGYTF; cdr3_nt: TGTGCCAGTAGTAGCCAGGGGGTGTTTGTTGGCTACACCTTC
d_call: -; v_call: TRBV6-5; j_call: TRBJ1-2; cdr3_length: 14; clone_size: -; cdr3_aa: CASSLGGWRGGYTF; cdr3_nt: TGTGCCAGCAGCCTTGGAGGGTGGAGGGGAGGCTACACCTTC
d_call: TRBD2; v_call: TRBV3-1/TRBV3-2; j_call: TRBJ2-1; cdr3_length: 14; clone_size: -; cdr3_aa: CASGKSGRANEQFF; cdr3_nt: TGTGCCAGCGGAAAAAGCGGGAGGGCTAATGAGCAGTTCTTC
d_call: -; v_call: TRBV9; j_call: TRBJ2-4; cdr3_length: 15; clone_size: -; cdr3_aa: CASSAVGSDGNIQYF; cdr3_nt: TGTGCCAGCAGCGCCGTCGGGAGTGACGGAAACATTCAGTACTTC
d_call: TRBD1; v_call: TRBV6-2/TRBV6-3; j_call: TRBJ1-5; cdr3_length: 14; clone_size: once; cdr3_aa: CASSSTGVNQPQHF; cdr3_nt: TGTGCCAGCAGCTCGACAGGGGTGAACCAGCCCCAGCATTTT
d_call: TRBD2; v_call: TRBV2; j_call: TRBJ2-7; cdr3_length: 14; clone_size: -; cdr3_aa: CASSERLAGGEQYF; cdr3_nt: TGTGCCAGCAGTGAAAGACTAGCGGGCGGCGAGCAGTACTTC
d_call: -; v_call: TRBV14; j_call: TRBJ1-2; cdr3_length: 13; clone_size: -; cdr3_aa: CASSPQGNYGYTF; cdr3_nt: TGTGCCAGCAGCCCCCAGGGGAACTATGGCTACACCTTC
d_call: -; v_call: TRBV6-5; j_call: TRBJ1-2; cdr3_length: 14; clone_size: once; cdr3_aa: CASSFPGGNYGYTF; cdr3_nt: TGTGCCAGCAGTTTCCCCGGGGGAAACTATGGCTACACCTTC
d_call: TRBD2; v_call: TRBV5-6; j_call: TRBJ2-7; cdr3_length: 19; clone_size: -; cdr3_aa: CASSLRGWTSEISSYEQYF; cdr3_nt: TGTGCCAGCAGCTTGAGGGGGTGGACTAGCGAAATATCGTCCTACGAGCAGTACTTC
d_call: -; v_call: TRBV28; j_call: TRBJ1-1; cdr3_length: 12; clone_size: -; cdr3_aa: CASTLAPIGAFF; cdr3_nt: TGTGCCAGCACCCTCGCACCGATCGGAGCTTTCTTT
d_call: -; v_call: TRBV4-2; j_call: TRBJ1-5; cdr3_length: 19; clone_size: -; cdr3_aa: CASSQDLGAPSLSNQPQHF; cdr3_nt: TGTGCCAGCAGCCAAGATTTAGGGGCCCCATCGCTTAGCAATCAGCCCCAGCATTTT
d_call: TRBD1; v_call: TRBV27; j_call: TRBJ2-3; cdr3_length: 15; clone_size: -; cdr3_aa: CASRSGTGAVDTQYF; cdr3_nt: TGTGCCAGCAGATCCGGGACAGGGGCTGTCGATACGCAGTATTTT
d_call: -; v_call: TRBV2; j_call: TRBJ1-6; cdr3_length: 14; clone_size: -; cdr3_aa: CASATGTYNSPLHF; cdr3_nt: TGTGCCAGCGCTACAGGGACCTATAATTCACCCCTCCACTTT
d_call: TRBD1; v_call: TRBV7-2; j_call: TRBJ2-7; cdr3_length: 15; clone_size: -; cdr3_aa: CASSPRLGQGTEQYF; cdr3_nt: TGTGCCAGCAGCCCCAGGCTGGGACAGGGCACCGAGCAGTACTTC
d_call: TRBD2; v_call: TRBV7-9; j_call: TRBJ2-1; cdr3_length: 12; clone_size: -; cdr3_aa: CASSLTSDEQFF; cdr3_nt: TGTGCCAGCAGCTTAACTAGCGATGAGCAGTTCTTC
d_call: TRBD1; v_call: TRBV7-2; j_call: TRBJ1-3; cdr3_length: 16; clone_size: -; cdr3_aa: CASSRNTGAAGNTIYF; cdr3_nt: TGTGCCAGCAGCCGTAATACAGGGGCAGCTGGAAACACCATATATTTT
d_call: TRBD2; v_call: TRBV5-1; j_call: TRBJ2-1; cdr3_length: 15; clone_size: -; cdr3_aa: CASSPGLAGRSEQFF; cdr3_nt: TGCGCCAGCAGCCCGGGACTAGCGGGAAGGAGTGAGCAGTTCTTC
d_call: -; v_call: TRBV3-1/TRBV3-2; j_call: TRBJ1-6; cdr3_length: 15; clone_size: -; cdr3_aa: CASSQGRIEGSPLHF; cdr3_nt: TGTGCCAGCAGCCAAGGTAGGATAGAGGGATCACCCCTCCACTTT
d_call: -; v_call: TRBV30; j_call: TRBJ2-7; cdr3_length: 14; clone_size: -; cdr3_aa: CAWSAGTNIYEQYF; cdr3_nt: TGTGCCTGGAGTGCCGGGACAAATATCTACGAGCAGTACTTC
d_call: -; v_call: TRBV28; j_call: TRBJ2-5; cdr3_length: 14; clone_size: -; cdr3_aa: CASSTTVYQETQYF; cdr3_nt: TGTGCCAGCAGTACGACAGTGTACCAAGAGACCCAGTACTTC
d_call: TRBD2; v_call: TRBV7-9; j_call: TRBJ2-7; cdr3_length: 13; clone_size: -; cdr3_aa: CASSLSGAYEQYF; cdr3_nt: TGTGCCAGCAGCTTGAGCGGGGCGTACGAGCAGTACTTC
d_call: -; v_call: TRBV5-4; j_call: TRBJ1-2; cdr3_length: 15; clone_size: once; cdr3_aa: CASSVVWSDSYGYTF; cdr3_nt: TGTGCCAGCAGCGTCGTTTGGTCAGATTCCTATGGCTACACCTTC
d_call: -; v_call: TRBV18; j_call: TRBJ1-3; cdr3_length: 13; clone_size: -; cdr3_aa: CASSLLQGNTIYF; cdr3_nt: TGTGCCAGCTCACTTCTTCAGGGGAACACCATATATTTT
d_call: TRBD1; v_call: TRBV6-5; j_call: TRBJ2-7; cdr3_length: 15; clone_size: -; cdr3_aa: CASRKGQGLLRSIHF; cdr3_nt: TGTGCCAGCAGGAAGGGACAGGGTCTCTTAAGAAGCATACACTTC
d_call: TRBD1; v_call: TRBV7-9; j_call: TRBJ2-3; cdr3_length: 14; clone_size: -; cdr3_aa: CASSLQGAGDTQYF; cdr3_nt: TGTGCCAGCAGCTTACAGGGGGCTGGAGATACGCAGTATTTT
d_call: -; v_call: TRBV19; j_call: TRBJ2-5; cdr3_length: 12; clone_size: -; cdr3_aa: CASSIGGETQYF; cdr3_nt: TGTGCCAGTAGTATCGGCGGGGAGACCCAGTACTTC
d_call: -; v_call: TRBV27; j_call: TRBJ1-1; cdr3_length: 12; clone_size: once; cdr3_aa: CASSLLGGPPFF; cdr3_nt: TGTGCCAGCAGTTTACTGGGAGGCCCTCCGTTCTTT
d_call: TRBD2; v_call: TRBV6-2/TRBV6-3; j_call: TRBJ2-3; cdr3_length: 16; clone_size: -; cdr3_aa: CASSFESGRAADTQYF; cdr3_nt: TGTGCCAGCAGTTTCGAAAGCGGGAGGGCCGCAGATACGCAGTATTTT